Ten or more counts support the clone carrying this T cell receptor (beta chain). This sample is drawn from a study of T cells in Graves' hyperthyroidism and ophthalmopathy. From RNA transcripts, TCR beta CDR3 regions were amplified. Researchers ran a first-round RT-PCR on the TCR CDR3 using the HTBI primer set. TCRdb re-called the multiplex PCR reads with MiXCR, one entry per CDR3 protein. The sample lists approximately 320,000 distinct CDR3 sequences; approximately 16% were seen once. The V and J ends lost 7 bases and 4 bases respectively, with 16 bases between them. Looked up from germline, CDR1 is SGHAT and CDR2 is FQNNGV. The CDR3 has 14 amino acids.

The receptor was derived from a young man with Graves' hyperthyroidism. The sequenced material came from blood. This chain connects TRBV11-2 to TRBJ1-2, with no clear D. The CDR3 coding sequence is TGTGCCAGCACCTCACTCGCGGGGTCCTATGGCTACACCTTC. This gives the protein CASTSLAGSYGYTF.